The clone carrying this TCR beta chain has only a few counts. Antigen unknown. This record belongs to a study of T-cell memory formation after mild COVID-19. Broader study findings: There were some responding clones in pre-infection memory, which suggested that cross-reactive memory had joined. The SARS-CoV-2 specificity of second-wave clones reaching peak at day 37 remained unverified.

The J segment lost 4 bases and the V segment lost 5 bases, leaving 15 bases of the junction unmatched. This CDR3 comprises 18 residues. Per germline, CDR1 MNHEY and CDR2 SMNVEV (reference sequence). One entry per CDR3 protein, called by TCRdb with MiXCR from the 5' RACE reads. The sample lists a few hundred thousand distinct CDR3 sequences, 16% occurring once. This sequence originates from a man between 18 and 29 years old who had mild COVID-19 (a few samples of this study predate the infection). Cell type and time point are not known. The chain has TRBV27 and TRBJ1-5, with 9 bases fitting TRBD1. The sequencing sample was made of PBMCs or a T cell subset sorted from them (not recorded which). CDR3 bases: TGTGCCAGCAGTCCAGTTAGGGGGACGGGGACAGGGAATCAGCCCCAGCATTTT. Residues: CASSPVRGTGTGNQPQHF.